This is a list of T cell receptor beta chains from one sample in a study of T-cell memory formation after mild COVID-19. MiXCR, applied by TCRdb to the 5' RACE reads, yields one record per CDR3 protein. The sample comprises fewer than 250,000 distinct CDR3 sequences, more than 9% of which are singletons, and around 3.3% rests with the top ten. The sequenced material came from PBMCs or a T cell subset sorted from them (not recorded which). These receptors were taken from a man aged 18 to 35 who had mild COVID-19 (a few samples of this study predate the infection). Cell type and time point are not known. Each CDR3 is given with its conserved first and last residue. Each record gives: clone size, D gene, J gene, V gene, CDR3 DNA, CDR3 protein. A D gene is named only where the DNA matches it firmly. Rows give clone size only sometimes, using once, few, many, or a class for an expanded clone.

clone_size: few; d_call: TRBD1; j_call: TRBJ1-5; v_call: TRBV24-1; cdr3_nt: TGTGCCACCAGTGGCCCCAGGGGACAGGGGCCCCAGCATTTT; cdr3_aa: CATSGPRGQGPQHF
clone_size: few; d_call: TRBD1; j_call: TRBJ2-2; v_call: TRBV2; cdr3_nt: TGTGCCACCGCCCAGGGGGAGAACACCGGGGAGCTGTTTTTT; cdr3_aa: CATAQGENTGELFF
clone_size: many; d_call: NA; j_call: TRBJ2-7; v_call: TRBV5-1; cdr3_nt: TGCGCCAGCAGCTTGGGGGCCTACGAGCAGTACTTC; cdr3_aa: CASSLGAYEQYF
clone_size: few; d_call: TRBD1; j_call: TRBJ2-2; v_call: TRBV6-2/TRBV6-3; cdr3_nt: TGTGCCAGCACCCACTACGGGACAGGGGGAACCGGGGAGCTGTTTTTT; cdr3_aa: CASTHYGTGGTGELFF
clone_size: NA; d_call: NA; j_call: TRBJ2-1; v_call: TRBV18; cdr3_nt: TGTGCCAGCTCACCCCAGGACAGAAACAATGAGCAGTTCTTC; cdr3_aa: CASSPQDRNNEQFF
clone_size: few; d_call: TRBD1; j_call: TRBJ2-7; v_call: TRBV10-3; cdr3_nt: TGTGCCATCAGTACCCCGGGACAGGACTACGAGCAGTACTTC; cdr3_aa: CAISTPGQDYEQYF
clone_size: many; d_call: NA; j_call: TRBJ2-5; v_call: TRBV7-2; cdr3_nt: TGTGCCAGCAGCTTAGAAACTTACCAAGAGACCCAGTACTTC; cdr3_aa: CASSLETYQETQYF
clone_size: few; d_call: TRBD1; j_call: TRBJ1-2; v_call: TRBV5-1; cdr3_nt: TGCGCCAGCAGCAGGTCCGGGACAGGGGATGGCTACACCTTC; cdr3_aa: CASSRSGTGDGYTF
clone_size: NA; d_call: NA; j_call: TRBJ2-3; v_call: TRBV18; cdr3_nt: TGTGCCAGCTCGCCCCCGGCGATCACAGATACGCAGTATTTT; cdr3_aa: CASSPPAITDTQYF
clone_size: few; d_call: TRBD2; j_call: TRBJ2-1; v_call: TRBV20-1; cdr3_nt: TGCAGTGTCTCGGGACTAGCGGGGGGGCAAGATGAGCAGTTCTTC; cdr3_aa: CSVSGLAGGQDEQFF
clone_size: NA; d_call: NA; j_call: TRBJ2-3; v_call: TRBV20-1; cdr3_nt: TGCAGTGCTAGTCCCCCACGCGTGTTCACAGATACGCAGTATTTT; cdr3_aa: CSASPPRVFTDTQYF
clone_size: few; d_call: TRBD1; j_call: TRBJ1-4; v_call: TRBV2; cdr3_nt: TGTGCCAGCACCGGGACAGGCAATGAAAAACTGTTTTTT; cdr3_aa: CASTGTGNEKLFF
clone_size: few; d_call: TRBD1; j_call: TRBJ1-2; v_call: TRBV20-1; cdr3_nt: TGCAGTGCTAGTGCCAGGGGGCAAGGGGAAGGCTACACCTTC; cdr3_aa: CSASARGQGEGYTF
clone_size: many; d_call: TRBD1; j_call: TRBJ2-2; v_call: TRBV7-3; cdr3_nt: TGTGCCAGCAGCCAAACAGGGGCGCCCGGGGAGCTGTTTTTT; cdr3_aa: CASSQTGAPGELFF
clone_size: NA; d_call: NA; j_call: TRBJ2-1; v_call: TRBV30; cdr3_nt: TGTGCCTGGAGTGTACGGGGGTTGGATGAGCAGTTCTTC; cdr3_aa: CAWSVRGLDEQFF
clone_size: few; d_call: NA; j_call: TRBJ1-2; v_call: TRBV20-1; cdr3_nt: TGCAGTGCTGCGGGGCAGGCTAACTATGGCTACACCTTC; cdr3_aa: CSAAGQANYGYTF
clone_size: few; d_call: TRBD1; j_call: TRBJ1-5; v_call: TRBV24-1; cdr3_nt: TGTGCCACCAGCGACTCCCGACAGGGGATTAATCAGCCCCAGCATTTT; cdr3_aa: CATSDSRQGINQPQHF
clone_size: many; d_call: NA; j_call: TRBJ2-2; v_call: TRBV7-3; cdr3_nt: TGTGCCAGCAGCTTAAGTAGGACGGCGAACACCGGGGAGCTGTTTTTT; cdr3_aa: CASSLSRTANTGELFF
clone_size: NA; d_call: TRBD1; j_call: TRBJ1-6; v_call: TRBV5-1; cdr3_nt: TGCGCCAGCAGCTTGGCGGGACAGGCCATTAATTCACCCCTCCACTTT; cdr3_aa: CASSLAGQAINSPLHF
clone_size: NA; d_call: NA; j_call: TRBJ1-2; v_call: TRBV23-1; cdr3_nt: TGCGCCAGCAGTCAATCGGCCAGGGGAAGGGGTGGCTACACCTTC; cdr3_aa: CASSQSARGRGGYTF
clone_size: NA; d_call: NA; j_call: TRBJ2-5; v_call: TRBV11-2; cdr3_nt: TGTGCCAGCAGCTCCTCCGGGACAAGACAAGAGACCCAGTACTTC; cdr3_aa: CASSSSGTRQETQYF
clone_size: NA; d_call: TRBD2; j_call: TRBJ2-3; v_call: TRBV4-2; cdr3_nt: TGTGCCAGCAGCCAAGAAAGACTAGCTGTGGATACGCAGTATTTT; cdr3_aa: CASSQERLAVDTQYF
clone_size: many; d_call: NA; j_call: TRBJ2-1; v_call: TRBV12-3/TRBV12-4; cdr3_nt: TGTGCCAGCAGTTTTAGAAATGAGCAGTTCTTC; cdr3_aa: CASSFRNEQFF
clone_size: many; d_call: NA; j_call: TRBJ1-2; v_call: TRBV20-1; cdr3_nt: TGCAGTGCTCCAAGCGGGACGGTTAACTATGGCTACACCTTC; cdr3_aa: CSAPSGTVNYGYTF
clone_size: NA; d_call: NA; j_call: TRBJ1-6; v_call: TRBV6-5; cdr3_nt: TGTGCCAGCAACCGAGGTGTAGCCGATTCACCCCTCCACTTT; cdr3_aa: CASNRGVADSPLHF
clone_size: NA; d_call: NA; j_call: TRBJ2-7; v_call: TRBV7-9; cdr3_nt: TGTGCCAGCGCGCAGGTCGAGGGGTCGACCCGGCATTTC; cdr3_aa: CASAQVEGSTRHF